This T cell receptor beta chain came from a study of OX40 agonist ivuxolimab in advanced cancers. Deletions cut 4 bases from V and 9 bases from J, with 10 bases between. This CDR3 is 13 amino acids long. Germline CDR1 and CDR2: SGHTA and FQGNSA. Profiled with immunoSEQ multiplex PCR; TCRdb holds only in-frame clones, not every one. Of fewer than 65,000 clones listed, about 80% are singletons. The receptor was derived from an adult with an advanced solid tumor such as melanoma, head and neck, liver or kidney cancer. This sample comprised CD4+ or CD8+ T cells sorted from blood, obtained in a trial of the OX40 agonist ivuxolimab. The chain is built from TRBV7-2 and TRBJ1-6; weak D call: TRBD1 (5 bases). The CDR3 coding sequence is TGTGCCAGCAGCTCTAGACAGATTTCACCCCTCCACTTT. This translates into CASSSRQISPLHF.